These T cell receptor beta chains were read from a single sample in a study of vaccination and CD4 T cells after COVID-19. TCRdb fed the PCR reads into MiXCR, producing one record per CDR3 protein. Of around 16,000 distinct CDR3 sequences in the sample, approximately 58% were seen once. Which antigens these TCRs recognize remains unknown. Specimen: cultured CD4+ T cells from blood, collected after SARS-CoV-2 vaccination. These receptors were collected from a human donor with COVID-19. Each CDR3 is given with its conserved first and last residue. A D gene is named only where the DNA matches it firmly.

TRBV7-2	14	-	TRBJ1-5	CASSLRGRREPQHF
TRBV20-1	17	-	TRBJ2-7	CSARDWGQTDSPYEQYF
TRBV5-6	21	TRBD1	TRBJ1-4	CASSLTWQPGTGSITNEKLFF
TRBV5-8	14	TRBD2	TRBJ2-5	CASTYRGGRETQYF
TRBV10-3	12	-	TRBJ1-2	CAISESGYGYTF
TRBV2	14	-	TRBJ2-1	CASAPPLSGPEQFF
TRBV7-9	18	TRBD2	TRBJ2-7	CASSDYFGTSGGTYEQYF
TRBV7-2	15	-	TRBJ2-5	CASSLRAGEQETQYF
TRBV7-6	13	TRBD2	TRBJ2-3	CATTGGTTDTQYF
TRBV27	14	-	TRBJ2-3	CASSSSRGPYTQYF
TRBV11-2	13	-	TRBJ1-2	CASSLAQGGSYTF
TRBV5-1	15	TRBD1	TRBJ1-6	CASSGDRGGNSPLHF
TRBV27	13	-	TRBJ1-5	CASRLADNQPQHF
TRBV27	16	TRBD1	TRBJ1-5	CASSPGQGTSNQPQHF
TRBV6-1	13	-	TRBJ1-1	CASRVTGNTEAFF
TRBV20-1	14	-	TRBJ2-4	CSARGDRRGNIQYF
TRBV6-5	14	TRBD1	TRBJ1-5	CASSLDRGAQPQHF
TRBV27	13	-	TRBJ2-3	CASSAPPTDTQYF
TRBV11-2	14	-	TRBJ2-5	CASRTIRGQETQYF
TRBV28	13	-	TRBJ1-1	CASSYITNTEAFF
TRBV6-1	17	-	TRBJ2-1	CASSGTPGAWPSDEQFF
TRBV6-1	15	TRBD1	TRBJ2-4	CASSRGTGGKNIQYF
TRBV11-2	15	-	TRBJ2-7	CASSLRSGFSYEQYF
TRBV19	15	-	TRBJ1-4	CASSPRLNPNEKLFF
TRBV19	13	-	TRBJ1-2	CASRDTGSYGYTF
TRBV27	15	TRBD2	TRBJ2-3	CASSGQRGGTDTQYF
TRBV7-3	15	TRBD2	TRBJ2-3	CASSLGTSGTDTQYF
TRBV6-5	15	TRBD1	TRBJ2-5	CASSYFGQGLETQYF
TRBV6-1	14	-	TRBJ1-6	CASCGGGRDSPLHF
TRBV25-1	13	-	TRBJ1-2	CASSAGTSYGYTF
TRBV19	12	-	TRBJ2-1	CASSPGYNEQFF
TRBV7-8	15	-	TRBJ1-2	CASSLDYRALAGYTF
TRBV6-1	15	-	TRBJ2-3	CASSETGTGTDTQYF
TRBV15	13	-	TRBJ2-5	CATSRDNSETQYF
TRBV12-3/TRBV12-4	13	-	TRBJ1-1	CASSWGRDTEAFF
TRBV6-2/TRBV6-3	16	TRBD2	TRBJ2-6	CASSYGLATGANVLTF
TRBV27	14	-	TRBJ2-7	CASSPPGPPYEQYF
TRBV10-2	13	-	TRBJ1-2	CASKKATDYGYTF
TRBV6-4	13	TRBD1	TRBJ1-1	CASSDSQGAEAFF
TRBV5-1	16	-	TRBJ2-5	CASSLGFSGYQETQYF
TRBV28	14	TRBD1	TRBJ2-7	CASRGTGKGPEQYF
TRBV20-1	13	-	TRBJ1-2	CSARSSSVDGYTF
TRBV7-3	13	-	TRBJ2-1	CASSSAPNNEQFF
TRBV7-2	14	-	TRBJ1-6	CASKRTDNNSPLHF
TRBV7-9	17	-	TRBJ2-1	CASSFYRGERAYNEQFF
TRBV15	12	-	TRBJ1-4	CATSRASEKLFF
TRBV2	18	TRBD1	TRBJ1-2	CASSLRSRQGKAFYGYTF
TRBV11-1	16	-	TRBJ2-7	CASSRGGGRAGGSEYF
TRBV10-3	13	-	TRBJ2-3	CATRDTDGDTQYF
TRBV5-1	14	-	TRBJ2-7	CASSLDQTSYEQYF
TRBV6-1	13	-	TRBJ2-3	CASSEVGPDTQYF
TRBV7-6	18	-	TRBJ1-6	CASSPDPSTGTYNSPLHF
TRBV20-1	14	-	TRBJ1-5	CSAWDGRDNQPQHF
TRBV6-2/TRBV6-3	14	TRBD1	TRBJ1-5	CASSWTGSTQPQHF
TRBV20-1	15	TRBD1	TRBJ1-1	CSARAAGGVNTEAFF
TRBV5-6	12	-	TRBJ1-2	CASSSPTGGYTF
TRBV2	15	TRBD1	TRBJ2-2	CASRGQGAGTGELFF